The present entry profiles one TCR beta chain with its context. In germline, CDR1 is ENHRY, CDR2 SYGVKD. The ends were cut back, 2 bases at V and 6 bases at J, with 17 bases in the middle. This CDR3 comprises 16 residues. For CDR3 and TCR beta VDJ profiling, genomic DNA was the template used. MiXCR, applied by TCRdb to the reads, yields one record per CDR3 protein. The sample consists of under 200,000 distinct CDR3 sequences, about half of them appearing once. An expansion of CD8+CD57+ cells by flow cytometry had been shown in patients chosen for sequencing. This entry is derived from a study of CD8+CD57+ T cells in acquired aplastic anemia.

J is TRBJ1-5 and V is TRBV10-3; D remains unclear. Sequencing was carried out using sorted CD4+, CD8+, or CD8+CD57+ T cells (not recorded which) from PBMCs. The TCR comes from a human donor with aplastic anemia. The CDR3 here is CAISEGLSGRIQPQHF. CDR3 DNA: TGTGCCATCAGTGAGGGACTATCAGGCCGGATTCAGCCCCAGCATTTT.